The 20 T cell receptor beta chains below were found in one sample sequenced in a study of blood T cell repertoires in COVID-19. The repertoire was sequenced with immunoSEQ multiplex PCR; TCRdb's copy has only in-frame clones and lacks some. Of about 290,000 clones listed, roughly nine tenths were seen once; the top ten hold 1.7%. The material sequenced was PBMCs or T cells enriched from blood (not recorded which). The receptors were sampled from a woman between 35 and 50 years old who had recovered from COVID-19.

The V gene is TRBV10-3, the J gene TRBJ1-2, with 10 bases identical to TRBD1. This CDR3 is 13 amino acids long. The V gene's germline CDR1 is ENHRY and CDR2 SYGVKD. Trimming at V came to 8 bases and at J to 2 bases, leaving 2 bases not matched to a gene. The CDR3 protein is CAIDRGQNYGYTF. The CDR3, as DNA: TGTGCCATCGACAGGGGGCAAAACTATGGCTACACCTTC.

The chain links TRBV5-1 to TRBJ2-1; TRBD1 matches at 9 bases. The CDR3 runs 15 residues. CDR1 is SGHRS and CDR2 is YFSETQ in the germline V gene. After removal of 1 base from V and 5 bases from J, the junction contained 4 bases not matched to a gene. In nucleotides, the CDR3 is TGCGCCAGCAGCTTGTTCGGACAGGGGAACAATGAGCAGTTCTTC. Translating it yields CASSLFGQGNNEQFF.

J is TRBJ1-6 and V is TRBV14; D remains unclear. Germline V gives CDR1 SGHDN, CDR2 FVKESK. CDR3 size: 15 residues. Trimming removed 1 base at V and 8 bases at J, with 12 bases between. The CDR3 nucleotides read TGTGCCAGCAGCCAAGGCGTCTTGAGGGATTCACCCCTCCACTTT. It is translated as CASSQGVLRDSPLHF.

The chain recombines TRBV11-2 with TRBJ1-1; D is unclear. Germline CDR1 is SGHAT and CDR2 is FQNNGV. The CDR3 extends over 15 amino acids. Trimming left V 2 bases short and J 1 base short, with 11 bases between. This CDR3 reads CASSLRSYSNTEAFF. The CDR3 nucleotides are TGTGCCAGCAGCTTAAGATCCTATTCGAACACTGAAGCTTTCTTT.

This clone was seen once. The V call is TRBV5-1, the J call TRBJ2-7; a possible D gene is TRBD2 (5 bases). With 1 base removed from V and 7 bases from J, the gap between germline ends came to 12 bases. Germline V gives CDR1 SGHRS, CDR2 YFSETQ. The CDR3 loop spans 13 amino acids. CDR3: CASSLFDGKEQYF. CDR3 nucleotide sequence: TGCGCCAGCAGCTTGTTCGACGGGAAGGAGCAGTACTTC.

This clone has a handful of counts. The chain links TRBV10-3 to TRBJ1-1; TRBD1 matches at 8 bases. The J segment lost 6 bases and the V segment lost 0 bases, leaving 3 bases of the junction unmatched. Per the germline V gene, CDR1 is ENHRY and CDR2 is SYGVKD. The CDR3 runs 14 residues. The CDR3 nucleotides read TGTGCCATCAGTGAGTCTCAGGGGGCGGCTGAAGCTTTCTTT. This codes for CAISESQGAAEAFF.

This rearrangement joins TRBV5-1 to TRBJ1-1; 7 nucleotides agree with TRBD1. V lost 3 bases to trimming and J lost 6 bases; unmatched junction nucleotides: 5. Germline-derived CDR1 and CDR2 are SGHRS and YFSETQ. CDR3 length: 13 amino acids. CDR3 sequence reads: CASSSDRDPEAFF. For the CDR3, the DNA is TGCGCCAGCAGCTCTGACAGGGACCCTGAAGCTTTCTTT.

The chain uses TRBV10-1 and TRBJ1-2, with no clear D. V lost 1 base and J lost 5, with 5 bases in between. The CDR3 totals 12 residues. Per germline, CDR1 WNHNN and CDR2 SYGVQD (reference sequence). CDR3 residues: CASSEFQYGYTF. DNA for the CDR3: TGCGCCAGCAGTGAGTTCCAGTATGGCTACACCTTC.

The chain carries TRBV7-6 and TRBJ2-2, with D possibly TRBD2 on 6 matching bases. V was trimmed by 5 bases and J by 5 bases, leaving 12 bases between them. The CDR3 has 14 amino acids. Germline V CDR1 and CDR2: SGHVS, FNYEAQ. The CDR3 reads CASSAGLQTGELFF. For the CDR3, the DNA is TGTGCCAGCAGCGCGGGACTTCAGACCGGGGAGCTGTTTTTT.

The rearrangement joins TRBV5-4 to TRBJ2-2, with a tentative D call TRBD1 (6 bases). V was pared by 9 bases and J by 2 bases, with 11 bases between. CDR1 is SGHNT, CDR2 YYREEE, per germline (reference sequence). The CDR3 runs 13 residues. In nucleotides, the CDR3 is TGTGCCACCCCGGACAGAAACACCGGGGAGCTGTTTTTT. This sequence encodes CATPDRNTGELFF.

In its sample, this clone was seen once. V usage is TRBV11-3 and J usage is TRBJ1-5; 7 positions match TRBD1. J lost 4 bases, V lost 1 base, and 13 bases had no gene match. This CDR3 is 18 amino acids long. CDR1 and CDR2 (germline): SGHNT, YENEEA. The CDR3, as DNA: TGTGCCAGCAGCTTAGCCCCGGGACAGCCGACTTTAAATCAGCCCCAGCATTTT. As protein: CASSLAPGQPTLNQPQHF.

This clone was seen a handful of times. The chain recombines TRBV3-1 (or the pseudogene TRBV3-2) with TRBJ2-1; weak D call: TRBD1 (6 bases). This CDR3 spans 15 amino acids. Trimming removed 5 bases at V and 2 bases at J, with 13 bases between. CDR1 is LGHDT, CDR2 YNNKEL, per germline (reference sequence). The CDR3 sequence is CASSARDTTYNEQFF. CDR3 DNA: TGTGCCAGCAGCGCAAGGGACACAACCTACAATGAGCAGTTCTTC.

The J gene is TRBJ1-1, the V gene TRBV6-5, with a possible D match to TRBD1 (5 bases). This CDR3 has 15 amino acids. The ends were cut back, 5 bases at V and 1 base at J, with 14 bases in the middle. The germline CDR1 and CDR2 sequences are MNHEY and SVGAGI. The CDR3 nucleotides are TGTGCCAGCAGTCTCAGGACAAACACGAACACTGAAGCTTTCTTT. Translation gives CASSLRTNTNTEAFF.

This chain uses TRBV18 with TRBJ2-2; 7 bases agree with TRBD1. The length of the CDR3 is 15 residues. CDR1 KGHSH and CDR2 LQKENI come from the germline V gene. V lost 5 bases and J lost 4; bases outside the gene matches: 7. CDR3 amino acids: CASSADRIPTGELFF. Here the CDR3 DNA reads TGTGCCAGCTCAGCGGACAGGATTCCCACCGGGGAGCTGTTTTTT.

CDR3 in DNA: TGCGCCAGCAGCGGACAGGGCCGAATTTACGAGCAGTACTTC. This codes for CASSGQGRIYEQYF. The chain has TRBV10-2 and TRBJ2-7; TRBD1 agrees at 8 bases. The germline gives CDR1 WSHSY, CDR2 SAAADI. This CDR3 region has 14 residues. The V segment lost 6 bases and the J segment 4 bases; nucleotides outside the gene matches: 8.

J is TRBJ1-1 and V is TRBV7-9; 7 nucleotides line up with TRBD1. There are 12 residues in the CDR3. J was trimmed by 4 bases and V by 10 bases; bases with no gene match: 6. Germline V gene data show CDR1 as SEHNR and CDR2 as FQNEAQ (reference sequence). Here the CDR3 DNA reads TGTGCCACTACAGGGGATCCCACTGAAGCTTTCTTT. Protein sequence: CATTGDPTEAFF.

This clone was picked up one time. This rearrangement joins TRBV2 to TRBJ1-3; no reliable D call. Deletions cut 2 bases from V and 3 bases from J, with 8 bases between. Germline V gives CDR1 SNHLY, CDR2 FYNNEI. The CDR3 is 14 amino acids. CDR3 loop: CASSESGYGNTIYF. CDR3 DNA: TGTGCCAGCAGTGAAAGCGGTTATGGAAACACCATATATTTT. The full variable domain, in which reference TRBV2 and TRBJ1-3 provide the parts outside the CDR3, is EPEVTQTPSHQVTQMGQEVILRCVPISNHLYFYWYRQILGQKVEFLVSFYNNEISEKSEIFDDQFSVERPDGSNFTLKIRSTKLEDSAMYFCASSESGYGNTIYFGEGSWLTVV.

This chain joins TRBV7-2 and TRBJ1-2; 8 nucleotides align to TRBD1. Germline V gene sequence: CDR1 SGHTA, CDR2 FQGNSA. V shed 4 bases and J 0 bases; nucleotides not matched to a gene: 4. The CDR3 has 15 amino acids. The CDR3 DNA reads as TGTGCCAGCAGCTCACGACAGGGGACTAACTATGGCTACACCTTC. It yields the protein CASSSRQGTNYGYTF.

This chain connects TRBV6-1 to TRBJ1-2; 7 bases match TRBD1. There are 13 residues in the CDR3. V was clipped by 5 bases and J by 7 bases; unmatched bases: 7. CDR1 and CDR2 (germline): MNHNS, SASEGT. CDR3 residues: CASSQGVRSGYTF. In nucleotides, the CDR3 is TGTGCCAGCAGTCAGGGGGTGAGGAGTGGCTACACCTTC.

This clone was observed a single time. This chain joins TRBV7-6 and TRBJ1-4; 8 bases are a match to TRBD1. The CDR3 extends over 14 amino acids. Germline-derived CDR1 and CDR2 are SGHVS and FNYEAQ. Losses at the gene ends were 4 bases for V and 7 bases for J; bases not matched to a gene: 5. CDR3 DNA sequence: TGTGCCAGCAGCTACGGACAGGGCGGTGAAAAACTGTTTTTT. It yields the protein CASSYGQGGEKLFF.